The text below deals with one TCR beta chain. These data originate in a study of human T cells and chemical hapten exposure. Study background: Investigators sensitized roughly 2 cm by roughly 2 cm of upper inner arm skin with 2% DPC.

Per the original methods: A per-sample median of roughly 96,000 TCRs was observed, with a range of about 23,224 to 750,000. TCRdb recomputed calls from the RACE reads with MiXCR, one row per CDR3 protein. TCRdb's processing, not the authors', yielded these V and J calls. The top ten clones hold under 7% of a sample with some 190,000 distinct CDR3 sequences, about 22% of them seen once. The CDR3 totals 15 residues. V gave up 5 bases and J gave up 0 bases, with 14 bases separating them. Germline values: CDR1 DFQATT, CDR2 SNEGSKA (reference sequence). Stated time point: patch test 1, 2 weeks after DPC sensitization. Treatment defined: therapeutic diphenylcyclopropenone sensitization with weekly scalp DPC.

The input for sequencing was whole blood, taken in connection with sensitization to the hapten diphenylcyclopropenone (DPC). The chain has TRBV20-1 and TRBJ1-3; D is possibly TRBD1 (6 bases). The sequence derives from a woman aged 45-60 years with alopecia areata. Some clones in this sample may be carry-over from other donors' samples. In nucleotides, the CDR3 is TGCAGTGCTGACGATACAGGGTACTCTGGAAACACCATATATTTT. Residues: CSADDTGYSGNTIYF.